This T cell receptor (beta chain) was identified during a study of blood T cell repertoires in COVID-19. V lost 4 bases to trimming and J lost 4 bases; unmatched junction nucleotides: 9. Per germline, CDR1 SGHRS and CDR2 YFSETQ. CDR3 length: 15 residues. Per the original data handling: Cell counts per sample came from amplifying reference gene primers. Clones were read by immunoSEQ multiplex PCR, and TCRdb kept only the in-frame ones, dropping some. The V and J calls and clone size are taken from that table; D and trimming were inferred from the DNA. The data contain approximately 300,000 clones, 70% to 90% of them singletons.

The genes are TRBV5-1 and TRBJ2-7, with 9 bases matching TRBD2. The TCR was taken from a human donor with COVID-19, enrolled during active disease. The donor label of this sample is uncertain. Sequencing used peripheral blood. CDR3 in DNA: TGCGCCAGCAGCCCCCGACTAGCGGAGCCTTACGAGCAGTACTTC. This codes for CASSPRLAEPYEQYF.